This T cell receptor beta chain was captured by sequencing in a study of OX40 agonist ivuxolimab in advanced cancers. Some background on the complete study: Ivuxolimab, which targeted the costimulatory receptor OX40 (CD134), was an agonistic, fully human IgG2 monoclonal antibody. Intravenous ivuxolimab was administered to patients every 2 weeks at six dose levels: 0.01, 0.1, 0.3, 1.5, 3 and 10 mg/kg. Among the 52 dose-escalation patients, approximately 20 had hepatocellular carcinoma, 15 or so melanoma, 9 renal cell carcinoma and 9 head and neck cancer. A male proportion of roughly 80% and a mean age of about 60 years, ranging from about 20 to 79, were recorded for the dose-escalation cohort. Prior anti-PD-1, anti-PD-L1 or anti-CTLA-4 therapy was permitted, and approximately 40% of dose-escalation patients had received checkpoint inhibitors. Partial responses were achieved by three dose-escalation patients, of whom one had hepatocellular carcinoma and two had cutaneous melanoma. The point of sequencing TCRbeta in the periphery was to test whether ivuxolimab changed TCR sequence diversity and drove clonal T-cell expansion. The paper reports the monotherapy dose-escalation portion (N = 52 patients) of the phase I ivuxolimab trial. What the research found in general, with its limitations: The antigen specificity of the peripheral T cells that underwent clonal expansion was not determined. Low levels of normalized T-cell clonal expansion were also seen in some nonresponding patients. On average, CD8+ T cells showed more expanded clones than CD4+ T cells after ivuxolimab. In the 0.1-3.0 mg/kg groups, partial responders had among the lowest normalized peripheral clonal expansion, particularly in CD8+ T cells. At doses of 0.1 to 3.0 mg/kg, clonal expansion of both CD4+ and CD8+ T cells in blood was seen between baseline and week 6.

V lost 6 bases and J lost 0 bases; the stretch between them is 11 bases long. Spanning cysteine to phenylalanine, the CDR3 consists of 15 amino acids. Solely the CDR3 DNA is kept, with 45 bases framed from the first base. CDR1 is given as MNHNS and CDR2 as SASEGT, both from the germline V gene. To sequence the TCRbeta CDR3 region, genomic DNA was isolated from the sorted cells. The immunoSEQ Assay was used to sequence the TCRbeta CDR3 regions. The immuneACCESS repertoire file appears here via TCRdb, limited to in-frame rearrangements. These files lack a portion of the clones; in checked studies, under half of the deficit traces to unresolved V genes, and the cause of the others is not known. This sample is represented by about 73,000 clones; 92% of them were singletons. The ten largest clonotypes hold 0.44% of the sample. Patients with autoimmune disease history or receiving systemic immunosuppression were excluded from the trial. Peripheral blood for TCR sequencing was collected from all dose cohorts at baseline, on cycle 4 day 1, and on cycle 7 day 1. The samples were taken from a phase I, first-in-human, multicenter, open-label dose-escalation trial of ivuxolimab. Adults with locally advanced or metastatic head and neck squamous cell, hepatocellular, melanoma or renal cell carcinoma were enrolled in the trial. Before TCR sequencing, CD4+ T cells and CD8+ T cells were sorted from peripheral blood as separate populations.

The table lists this clone with a few counts. Its antigen remains undetermined. No base qualities exist here, and no much larger clone lies one base off it. Here the chain combines TRBV6-1 and TRBJ1-4; no D gene can be assigned with confidence. The input for sequencing was CD4+ or CD8+ T cells sorted from blood, taken in a trial of the OX40 agonist ivuxolimab. The receptor comes from an adult with an advanced solid tumor such as melanoma, head and neck, liver or kidney cancer. The CDR3: CASRVTHATNEKLFF. The base sequence is TGTGCCAGCAGGGTAACTCATGCAACTAATGAAAAACTGTTTTTT.